This passage covers 18 T cell receptor beta chains from one sample sequenced in a study of CD8+ T cells in alopecia areata. Extraction and reverse transcription of RNA yielded cDNA as the sequencing template. Libraries were prepared by immunoSEQ multiplex PCR; TCRdb keeps only in-frame clonotypes and omits some of them. The sample yields around 190,000 clones, approximately 67% seen once. Sample treatment: oral pan-JAK inhibitor, 5-10 mg twice daily. The starting material was CD4+ T cells sorted from blood, obtained around week 49, from a patient treated with tofacitinib. These receptors were obtained from a human donor with alopecia areata.

The V gene is TRBV5-6, the J gene TRBJ1-1; D is possibly TRBD1 (5 bases). The CDR3 length is 12 residues. Germline V lookup: CDR1 SGHDT, CDR2 YYEEEE. Trimming cost V 6 bases and J 11 bases, with 17 bases left between them. The CDR3 loop is CASTRGRGGAFF. CDR3 DNA sequence: TGTGCCAGCACCCGAGGACGGGGGGGGGCTTTCTTT.

V usage is TRBV4-3 and J usage is TRBJ1-2; no clear D gene. With 4 bases removed from V and 0 bases from J, the gap between germline ends came to 12 bases. Germline CDR1 reads LGHNA; CDR2 reads YSLEER. The CDR3 extends over 15 amino acids. CDR3 sequence reads: CASSPVIETNYGYTF. CDR3 in DNA: TGCGCCAGCAGCCCAGTGATAGAAACTAACTATGGCTACACCTTC.

The table lists this clone with many counts. V and J are TRBV2 and TRBJ2-2; no reliable D call. The V gene lost 3 bases and the J gene lost 4 bases, with 12 bases spanning the gap. Germline V gene data show CDR1 as SNHLY and CDR2 as FYNNEI. The CDR3 is 15 residues long. CDR3 sequence: CASSEMTGRTGELFF. DNA for the CDR3: TGTGCCAGCAGTGAGATGACTGGCCGCACCGGGGAGCTGTTTTTT.

In DNA, the CDR3 is TGTGCCAGCAGCTTAATAGGGGACACATCCTACGAGCAGTACTTC. Encoded protein: CASSLIGDTSYEQYF. The chain recombines TRBV7-2 with TRBJ2-7; possibly TRBD1 for D (6 bases). Deletions cut 2 bases from V and 1 base from J, with 12 bases between. Germline V gene sequence: CDR1 SGHTA, CDR2 FQGNSA. This CDR3 comprises 15 residues.

This clone has a handful of counts. The chain uses TRBV19 and TRBJ1-2; no clear D. This CDR3 is built from 17 residues. Germline V lookup: CDR1 LNHDA, CDR2 SQIVND (reference sequence). Trimming removed 5 bases at V and 4 bases at J, with 23 bases between. CDR3 protein: CASSSLPDGVRAYGYTF. The CDR3 coding sequence is TGTGCCAGTAGTTCTCTCCCTGACGGGGTGCGCGCCTATGGCTACACCTTC.

V gene TRBV9 combines with J gene TRBJ2-5; 7 nucleotides line up with TRBD1. Trimming at V came to 2 bases and at J to 1 base, leaving 2 bases not matched to a gene. The CDR3 spans 14 residues. Germline CDR1 is SGDLS and CDR2 is YYNGEE. The CDR3 DNA follows: TGTGCCAGCAGCGTCGGGACAGCCCAAGAGACCCAGTACTTC. Protein: CASSVGTAQETQYF.

The chain employs TRBV19 and TRBJ1-2; no reliable D call. Germline V gives CDR1 LNHDA, CDR2 SQIVND (reference sequence). The CDR3 is 13 amino acids. V was clipped by 7 bases and J by 6 bases, with 15 bases between them. Written as DNA, the CDR3 is TGTGCCAGTAAAGGCAGCACCCTGGATGGCTACACCTTC. Amino acid sequence: CASKGSTLDGYTF.

This clone was picked up one time. V usage is TRBV4-3 and J usage is TRBJ1-4; 8 positions match TRBD1. V lost 3 bases and J lost 7; bases outside the gene matches: 7. Per germline, CDR1 LGHNA and CDR2 YSLEER. The CDR3 has 15 amino acids. CDR3 sequence (DNA): TGCGCCAGCAGCCAGGACAGGGACGGAAGTGAAAAACTGTTTTTT. This translates into CASSQDRDGSEKLFF.

This clone was seen a handful of times. The chain links TRBV12-5 to TRBJ2-5; D is uncertain. CDR1 is LGHNT, CDR2 FRNRAP, per germline. CDR3 length: 15 amino acids. The ends were cut back, 1 base at V and 0 bases at J, with 9 bases in the middle. Here the CDR3 reads CASGLGLANQETQYF. The DNA for the CDR3 is TGTGCTAGTGGTTTGGGGTTGGCGAACCAAGAGACCCAGTACTTC.

This clone has more than one count but fewer than ten. The chain links TRBV7-2 to TRBJ2-7; 7 bases fit TRBD1. Trimming removed 6 bases from V and 11 bases from J; junction bases left unmatched: 10. This CDR3 is built from 12 residues. Germline CDR1 is SGHTA and CDR2 is FQGNSA. CDR3 DNA sequence: TGTGCCAGCAGTCCCCCCGGACAGGTCAAGTACTTC. Translation gives CASSPPGQVKYF.

The sample holds one count of this clone. The rearrangement joins TRBV29-1 to TRBJ2-7; D call uncertain. Germline V lookup: CDR1 SQVTM, CDR2 ANQGSEA. Trimming took 3 bases from V and 4 from J, leaving 13 bases between them. There are 13 residues in the CDR3. The CDR3 DNA sequence: TGCAGCGTTGAGAAGGACGGTGGTTACGAGCAGTACTTC. Its translation: CSVEKDGGYEQYF.

The chain couples TRBV9 to TRBJ2-3; 10 nucleotides agree with TRBD1. The V gene's germline CDR1 is SGDLS and CDR2 YYNGEE. This CDR3 is 15 amino acids long. J was trimmed by 11 bases and V by 3 bases; bases with no gene match: 12. The CDR3 DNA reads as TGTGCCAGCAGCGCCCGGGACAGGGGCTCTGCTGAGCAGTATTTT. Its translation: CASSARDRGSAEQYF.

CDR3 coding DNA: TGCAGCGTCACAGGGGTAGGGGAGCAGTACTTC. Translation: CSVTGVGEQYF. The V call is TRBV29-1, the J call TRBJ2-7; 7 bases align to TRBD1. CDR3 size: 11 residues. Germline CDR1 and CDR2: SQVTM and ANQGSEA. Trimming cost V 6 bases and J 7 bases; bases outside gene matches: 6.

The chain combines TRBV29-1 with TRBJ1-1, with unresolved D. Germline-derived CDR1 and CDR2 are SQVTM and ANQGSEA. This CDR3 region has 12 residues. V was pared by 7 bases and J by 2 bases, with 11 bases between. CDR3 nucleotide sequence: TGCAGCGCGAAATGGACTAACACTGAAGCTTTCTTT. Amino acid sequence: CSAKWTNTEAFF.

This clone was counted only a few times. This chain uses TRBV7-8 with TRBJ2-7; 8 bases are a match to TRBD2. Germline-derived CDR1 and CDR2 are SGHVS and FQNEAQ. V was pared by 5 bases and J by 0 bases, with 9 bases of the junction left unmatched. This CDR3 contains 16 residues. CDR3 sequence reads: CASSLPGRGASYEQYF. The CDR3 DNA is TGTGCCAGCAGCCTCCCTGGGCGGGGGGCCTCCTACGAGCAGTACTTC.

This chain joins TRBV9 and TRBJ2-7; tentatively, D is TRBD1 (5 bases). The CDR3 is made up of 15 amino acids. Trimming removed 0 bases from V and 1 base from J, with 11 bases in between. Germline V gene lookup returns CDR1 SGDLS and CDR2 YYNGEE. Here the CDR3 reads CASSVAPTASYEQYF. The CDR3 nucleotides read TGTGCCAGCAGCGTAGCCCCGACAGCTTCCTACGAGCAGTACTTC.

J is TRBJ2-1 and V is TRBV29-1; D unclear. The V gene lost 7 bases and the J gene lost 2 bases, with 12 bases spanning the gap. This CDR3 is 13 amino acids long. Germline CDR1 and CDR2: SQVTM and ANQGSEA. CDR3 amino acids: CSATGMAYNEQFF. CDR3 sequence (DNA): TGCAGCGCAACGGGCATGGCCTACAATGAGCAGTTCTTC.

This clone came up a few times. Other DNA sequences within the sample encode an identical CDR3. The chain recombines TRBV7-2 with TRBJ1-2; no definite D call. This CDR3 is built from 13 residues. The ends were cut back, 1 base at V and 4 bases at J, with 7 bases in the middle. Germline V CDR1 and CDR2: SGHTA, FQGNSA. The CDR3 DNA follows: TGTGCCAGCAGCTTAGGAACAGCCTATGGCTACACCTTC. It translates to CASSLGTAYGYTF.